The 22 T cell receptor beta chains presented below share a single source sample, sequenced in a study of blood T cell repertoires in COVID-19. Method: immunoSEQ multiplex PCR; TCRdb's copy keeps in-frame clones and lacks some. The top ten hold around 0.77% of the sample, which has some 200,000 clones, around 89% seen once. Specimen: PBMCs or T cells enriched from blood (not recorded which). The receptors stem from a young woman who had recovered from COVID-19.

The genes are TRBV27 and TRBJ2-5; D ambiguous. V gave up 2 bases and J gave up 5 bases, with 9 bases separating them. This CDR3 contains 13 residues. In germline, CDR1 is MNHEY, CDR2 SMNVEV (reference sequence). The CDR3 DNA sequence: TGTGCCAGCAGTTTAGGGCCACGGGAGACCCAGTACTTC. Protein: CASSLGPRETQYF.

The gene calls are TRBV27 and TRBJ2-1; no definite D call. This CDR3 is 15 amino acids long. Looked up from germline, CDR1 is MNHEY and CDR2 is SMNVEV (reference sequence). The V and J ends lost 1 base and 0 bases respectively, with 7 bases between them. DNA of the CDR3: TGTGCCAGCAGTTTATTGCGTAGCTCCTACAATGAGCAGTTCTTC. This encodes CASSLLRSSYNEQFF.

V gene TRBV27 combines with J gene TRBJ2-7, with TRBD2 identical over 7 bases. The ends lost 4 bases at V and 3 bases at J; junction bases unmatched: 6. The CDR3 has 14 amino acids. CDR1 is MNHEY, CDR2 SMNVEV, per germline (reference sequence). CDR3 nucleotide sequence: TGTGCCAGCAGTTCCTGGACTAGGGGCTACGAGCAGTACTTC. Its translation is CASSSWTRGYEQYF.

Points on this clone: The DNA is omitted, as the CDR3 cannot be located on it reliably, and the CDR3 follows TCRdb's listing. This chain joins TRBV27 and TRBJ2-2; TRBD1, the table's D call, lacks a check against the DNA. A total of 16 residues make up the CDR3, ends included. Germline values: CDR1 MNHEY, CDR2 SMNVEV (reference sequence). Here the CDR3 reads CASSSSTGVNTGELFF.

V gene TRBV4-1 combines with J gene TRBJ2-7; maybe TRBD2 (5 bases). Trimming pared 5 bases from V and 0 bases from J, leaving 8 bases between. The germline V gene has CDR1 MGHRA and CDR2 YSYEKL. CDR3 size: 13 residues. The CDR3, as DNA: TGCGCCAGCAGCAGCGGAGTCTCCTACGAGCAGTACTTC. It codes for CASSSGVSYEQYF.

The V and J genes are TRBV30 and TRBJ2-7, with 9 nucleotides matching TRBD1. Germline V lookup: CDR1 GTSNPN, CDR2 SVGIG (reference sequence). The junction had 12 bases not matched to a gene; V was cut back by 3 bases and J by 3 bases. This CDR3 spans 16 amino acids. The CDR3 bases are TGTGCCTGGAGCGACCAACGGACAGGGGTTCGCTACGAGCAGTACTTC. This gives the protein CAWSDQRTGVRYEQYF.

This rearrangement joins TRBV18 to TRBJ2-7, with D perhaps TRBD2 (5 bases). This CDR3 spans 14 amino acids. Germline values: CDR1 KGHSH, CDR2 LQKENI. Trimming shortened V by 4 bases and J by 2 bases, and 12 bases separated the two germline ends. The CDR3 nucleotides are TGTGCCAGCTCACGGACGGGATTTACCTACGAGCAGTACTTC. Protein: CASSRTGFTYEQYF.

The table lists this clone with a count of one. V usage is TRBV21-1 and J usage is TRBJ2-7; no check of the table's D call, TRBD2, against the DNA was made. TRBV21-1 is a recognized pseudogene. This CDR3 region has 12 residues. CDR3 nucleotides: TGTGCCAGCAGCCCCCCTGCGGGCGAGCAGTACTTC. Protein product: CASSPPAGEQYF.

This rearrangement joins TRBV3-1 (or the pseudogene TRBV3-2) to TRBJ2-3; 8 bases map to TRBD2. V gave up 1 base and J gave up 3 bases; unmatched junction bases: 12. The CDR3 contains 18 residues. Germline V gene lookup returns CDR1 LGHDT and CDR2 YNNKEL (reference sequence). The DNA of the CDR3 is TGTGCCAGCAGCCAAGTTCTTCTTAGCGGGGAGGAGACAGATACGCAGTATTTT. It is translated as CASSQVLLSGEETDTQYF.

The rearrangement uses TRBV7-9 and TRBJ1-2, with D perhaps matching TRBD1 (6 bases). In germline, CDR1 is SEHNR, CDR2 FQNEAQ (reference sequence). The V end lost 1 base, the J end lost 3 bases, and 15 bases lay between the germline ends. This CDR3 has 16 amino acids. In DNA, the CDR3 is TGTGCCAGCAGCTTAGTCTGGGACACCGAATACTATGGCTACACCTTC. Protein: CASSLVWDTEYYGYTF.

This chain connects TRBV2 to TRBJ2-1; D possibly corresponds to TRBD2 (5 bases). CDR3 length equals 15 residues. Germline loops: CDR1 SNHLY, CDR2 FYNNEI. V lost 6 bases and J lost 0, with 12 bases in between. The CDR3 DNA reads TGTGCCAGCAGGGAGGACTCGAGCTCCTACAATGAGCAGTTCTTC. Its protein product is CASREDSSSYNEQFF.

The chain uses TRBV18 and TRBJ2-2, with no clear D. Germline lookup yields CDR1 KGHSH and CDR2 LQKENI. The CDR3 covers 15 residues. V was cut by 3 bases and J by 5 bases, with 13 bases left in between. The chain's CDR3 is CASSPWAGSTGELFF. In DNA form, the CDR3 reads TGTGCCAGCTCACCGTGGGCAGGATCTACCGGGGAGCTGTTTTTT. The variable domain in full, with the rest retrieved from reference TRBV18 and TRBJ2-2, is NAGVMQNPRHLVRRRGQEARLRCSPMKGHSHVYWYRQLPEEGLKFMVYLQKENIIDESGMPKERFSAEFPKEGPSILRIQQVVRGDSAAYFCASSPWAGSTGELFFGEGSRLTVL.

The V gene is TRBV7-9, the J gene TRBJ2-7; maybe TRBD1 (5 bases). Deletions cut 5 bases from V and 9 bases from J, with 17 bases between. This CDR3 region has 13 residues. Germline V gene lookup returns CDR1 SEHNR and CDR2 FQNEAQ (reference sequence). In nucleotides, the CDR3 is TGTGCCAGCAGCGCGTCCACCCAGGGTGGGCAGTACTTC. Its protein is CASSASTQGGQYF.

V gene TRBV5-5 combines with J gene TRBJ1-2; D might be TRBD1 (5 bases). The CDR3 sequence is 16 residues long. V lost 4 bases, J lost 1 base, and 17 bases lay in between. CDR1 is SGHKS and CDR2 is YYEKEE in the germline V gene (reference sequence). The chain's CDR3 is CASSPRWEGLNYGYTF. The CDR3 DNA is TGTGCCAGCAGCCCCCGCTGGGAGGGACTTAACTATGGCTACACCTTC.

The chain recombines TRBV19 with TRBJ2-5, with D tentatively TRBD1 (5 bases). The V end lost 0 bases, the J end lost 5 bases, and 16 bases lay between the germline ends. The CDR3 is 16 residues long. Germline CDR1 LNHDA, CDR2 SQIVND (reference sequence). The CDR3 sequence is CASSIDLVGPGETQYF. DNA of the CDR3: TGTGCCAGTAGTATAGATCTAGTAGGGCCAGGGGAGACCCAGTACTTC. Drawing the rest from reference TRBV19 and TRBJ2-5, the complete variable domain is DGGITQSPKYLFRKEGQNVTLSCEQNLNHDAMYWYRQDPGQGLRLIYYSQIVNDFQKGDIAEGYSVSREKKESFPLTVTSAQKNPTAFYLCASSIDLVGPGETQYFGPGTRLLVL.

This rearrangement joins TRBV19 to TRBJ2-7; 9 bases line up with TRBD2. The CDR3 spans 14 residues. With V trimmed by 6 bases and J by 3 bases, 6 bases remained unmatched. Germline V gives CDR1 LNHDA, CDR2 SQIVND (reference sequence). This CDR3 is CASRATSGYYEQYF. The CDR3 region has the DNA TGTGCCAGTAGAGCGACTAGCGGATACTACGAGCAGTACTTC.

The chain recombines TRBV5-4 with TRBJ2-2; 12 bases align to TRBD2. Unmatched junction bases numbered 8, after V lost 0 bases and J lost 8 bases. Per germline, CDR1 SGHNT and CDR2 YYREEE (reference sequence). This CDR3 has 17 residues. The CDR3 region has the DNA TGTGCCAGCAGCTTGGCCCGGCTAGCGGGAGGGATGGGGGAGCTGTTTTTT. Its translation is CASSLARLAGGMGELFF. The whole variable domain, filled in from reference TRBV5-4 and TRBJ2-2, reads ETGVTQSPTHLIKTRGQQVTLRCSSQSGHNTVSWYQQALGQGPQFIFQYYREEENGRGNFPPRFSGLQFPNYSSELNVNALELDDSALYLCASSLARLAGGMGELFFGEGSRLTVL.

The rearrangement uses TRBV10-2 and TRBJ2-7, with D maybe TRBD2 (6 bases). V was pared by 6 bases and J by 0 bases, with 15 bases between. The CDR3 length is 15 residues. Germline lookup yields CDR1 WSHSY and CDR2 SAAADI. CDR3 sequence: CASRTGLASSYEQYF. Here the CDR3 DNA reads TGCGCCAGCAGGACGGGACTTGCTAGCTCCTACGAGCAGTACTTC.

V gene TRBV5-1 combines with J gene TRBJ1-2; 11 bases are shared with TRBD1. In germline, CDR1 is SGHRS, CDR2 YFSETQ. The CDR3 loop spans 16 amino acids. V was clipped by 0 bases and J by 2 bases; unmatched bases: 3. In DNA form, the CDR3 reads TGCGCCAGCAGCTTGGATGGGACAGGGGGGAACTATGGCTACACCTTC. Translating it yields CASSLDGTGGNYGYTF. Full variable domain (missing parts from reference TRBV5-1 and TRBJ1-2): KAGVTQTPRYLIKTRGQQVTLSCSPISGHRSVSWYQQTPGQGLQFLFEYFSETQRNKGNFPGRFSGRQFSNSRSEMNVSTLELGDSALYLCASSLDGTGGNYGYTFGSGTRLTVV.

The DNA of the CDR3 is TGTGCCAGCACCCCCCCCCGAGGAGTCAACACTGAAGCTTTCTTT. Its protein product is CASTPPRGVNTEAFF. The chain links TRBV7-9 to TRBJ1-1; D unclear. Trimming took 7 bases from V and 2 from J, leaving 17 bases between them. The germline gives CDR1 SEHNR, CDR2 FQNEAQ (reference sequence). This CDR3 comprises 15 residues.

This chain uses TRBV5-1 with TRBJ2-5; no firm D call. CDR1 is SGHRS, CDR2 YFSETQ, per germline. V was trimmed by 4 bases and J by 1 base, leaving 8 bases between them. This CDR3 contains 13 residues. The DNA of the CDR3 is TGCGCCAGCAGCCGACTGTTCCAAGAGACCCAGTACTTC. It encodes CASSRLFQETQYF.

This clone was observed a few times. The CDR3 here is CASSQEPQGGYEQYF. CDR3 nucleotides: TGCGCCAGCAGCCAAGAACCCCAGGGGGGTTACGAGCAGTACTTC. The chain recombines TRBV4-1 with TRBJ2-7; D perhaps matches TRBD1 (7 bases). The germline V and J ends were trimmed by 0 bases and 4 bases, with 13 bases remaining between them. There are 15 residues in the CDR3. Germline CDR1 and CDR2: MGHRA and YSYEKL.